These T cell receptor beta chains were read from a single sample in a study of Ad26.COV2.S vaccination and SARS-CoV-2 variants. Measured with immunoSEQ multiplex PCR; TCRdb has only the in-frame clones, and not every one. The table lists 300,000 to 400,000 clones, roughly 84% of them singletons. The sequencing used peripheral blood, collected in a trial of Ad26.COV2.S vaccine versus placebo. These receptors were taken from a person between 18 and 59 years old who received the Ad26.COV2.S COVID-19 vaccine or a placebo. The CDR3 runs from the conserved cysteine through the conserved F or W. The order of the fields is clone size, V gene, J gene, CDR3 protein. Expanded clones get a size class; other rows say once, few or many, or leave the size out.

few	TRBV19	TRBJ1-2	CASSEKTANRGGYTF
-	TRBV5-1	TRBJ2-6	CASSPGGARGANVLTF
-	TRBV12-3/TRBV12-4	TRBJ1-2	CASSLRRVRGYTF
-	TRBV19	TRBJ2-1	CASRTNGFNEQFF
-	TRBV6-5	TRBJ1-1	CASSYKSVGVNTEAFF
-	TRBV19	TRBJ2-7	CASSIESGGQRYYEQYF
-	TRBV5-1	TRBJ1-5	CASSPGGNQPQHF
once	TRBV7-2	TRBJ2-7	CASSSQGAGGYEQYF
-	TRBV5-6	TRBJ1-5	CASSLTLGGVYSNQPQHF
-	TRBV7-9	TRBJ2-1	CASSLGELAGGWFF
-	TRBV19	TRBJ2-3	CASSITPGLAGDTDTQYF
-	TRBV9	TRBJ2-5	CASSKGRDRGGQETQYF
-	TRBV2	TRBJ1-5	CASSERAAFNQPQHF
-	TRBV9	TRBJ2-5	CASSVAGQETQYF
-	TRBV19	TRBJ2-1	CASSTWRGQGSNEQFF
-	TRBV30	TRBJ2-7	CAWSREGYEQYF
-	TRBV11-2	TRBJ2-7	CASSLGGQGTGYEQYF
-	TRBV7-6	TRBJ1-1	CASSDGAFF
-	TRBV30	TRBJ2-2	CAWRASRNTGELFF
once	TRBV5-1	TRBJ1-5	CASSLEGVSNQPQHF
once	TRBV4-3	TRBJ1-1	CASSQDGRGLEAFF
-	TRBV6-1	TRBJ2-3	CASSEGWGGFTDTQYF
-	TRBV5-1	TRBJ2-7	CASSLQPGRHTYEQYF
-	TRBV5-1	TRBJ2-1	CASSSTTSGYYNEQFF
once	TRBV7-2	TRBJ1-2	CASSLPSGTQNYGYTF
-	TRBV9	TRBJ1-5	CASSPFGVHSNQPQHF
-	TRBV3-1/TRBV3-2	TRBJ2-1	CASSPRDRGYNEQFF
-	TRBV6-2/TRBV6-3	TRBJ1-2	CASSFLTNYGYTF
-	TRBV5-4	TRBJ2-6	CASTQTGSSSGANVLTF